This TCR beta chain was sequenced for a study of T cells after yellow fever vaccination (dated by TCRdb to about 2019). About the study as a whole: The SMART-Seq v4 Ultra Low Input RNA kit was used to prepare libraries from fractions with low cell numbers. To follow T-cell clones before and after primary and booster YFV17D yellow fever vaccination, bulk TCR alpha and beta repertoires were sequenced over time. Blood was drawn at multiple timepoints before and after primary and secondary immunization, with bulk PBMC replicates and cell subsets isolated. Two healthy male donors, one aged 18 to 30 and one aged 30 to 39 years, were included in the cohort.

This clonotype showed up many times. This clone's antigen is unknown. There are no base qualities to consult, and no much larger clone falls within one base. Beyond this particular receptor, the publication reports: A small fraction of clonotypes showed up in both the CD4 and CD8 compartments, probably as a result of convergent recombination. Only a couple of donors were included in the study, so the extent to which the findings can be generalized is limited. Compared with the primary T-cell response, the secondary T-cell response was weaker but faster, peaking on day 5 rather than day 15. After the booster, most of the clones that had expanded following primary vaccination were detected again (roughly 97% of CD4 and around 88% of CD8), which suggests that memory was broadly maintained. Computational filtering was required because FACS-sorted repertoires could contain abundant contaminating clonotypes from the bulk population.

The treatment or condition label of this sample denotes: live attenuated yellow fever vaccine strain. At every blood-draw timepoint, two biological replicates of bulk PBMCs were collected. PBMCs were isolated from peripheral blood using a standard Ficoll-Paque protocol. TriZol was used to extract RNA from bulk PBMCs, CD4 and CD8 fractions, and dextramer-positive and dextramer-negative fractions. TCRdb records Illumina NovaSeq 6000 as the sequencer. TCR cDNA was made using 5'RACE template switching, a step that added a universal primer site and unique molecular identifiers. Priming for cDNA synthesis came from both the TCR alpha and TCR beta constant segments. Library amplification used two PCR steps, and the second PCR step added sample barcodes and sequencing adapters. Sequencing of libraries was performed on Illumina HiSeq 2500 (2x100 bp) or NovaSeq (2x150 bp). The authors' analysis ran thus. Demultiplexing of reads and collapsing into UMI consensus sequences were performed with MIGEC, and V(D)J alignment was carried out with MiXCR. Using edgeR on replicate PBMC samples, clonotypes were called vaccine-responding if FDR was below 0.01 and the log2 fold change was above 5 up to day 15. CD4 or CD8 identity was assigned to each bulk clonotype according to whether the clonotype was present at higher abundance in the sequenced CD4 repertoire or the sequenced CD8 repertoire. TCRdb's own reprocessing of the public reads used fastp at Q25 and MiXCR and kept productive beta chains. Rows are unified per CDR3 protein, each entry keeping the most common DNA and genes. These V and J calls derive from TCRdb rather than the authors' analysis. The sample contains 230,000 or so distinct CDR3 sequences, approximately 3.6% of them found a single time. The biggest ten clones account for approximately 18% of the sample.

Taken from cysteine to phenylalanine, the CDR3 has 14 residues. Only CDR3 DNA is held: 42 bases, read in frame from base 1. The sequence came from a man in his late teens or twenties who received the YFV17D yellow fever vaccine. Recombination joined TRBV21-1 with TRBJ2-3; no check of the table's D call, TRBD1, against the DNA was made. TRBV21-1 is designated a pseudogene. The source was PBMCs, collected 15 days after the yellow fever booster vaccination. This receptor carries the CDR3 CASSTRDDTDTQYF. The DNA sequence follows: TGTGCCAGCAGCACCCGGGACGACACAGATACGCAGTATTTT.